The present TCR beta chain was sequenced within a study of T cell responses to AZD1222 COVID-19 vaccine. Overall study findings and caveats: Reportedly, nearly half of unique spike TCRs recognized epitopes outside B.1.351/B.1.1.7 mutations.

Clones were read by immunoSEQ multiplex PCR, and TCRdb kept only the in-frame ones, dropping some. The sample holds about 110,000 clones, over 90% seen once. Germline V gives CDR1 GTSNPN, CDR2 SVGIG (reference sequence). The V end lost 0 bases, the J end lost 2 bases, and 16 bases lay between the germline ends. This CDR3 comprises 16 residues. For this clone: Its antigen is not known.

The sequenced sample was peripheral blood, obtained 28 days after the second AZD1222 dose. This chain joins TRBV30 and TRBJ1-2, with D possibly TRBD1 on 5 matching bases. The receptor's source is an adult who received the AZD1222 COVID-19 vaccine. The chain's CDR3 is CAWSVRRGAGNYGYTF. DNA of the CDR3: TGTGCCTGGAGTGTACGTCGAGGGGCGGGGAACTATGGCTACACCTTC.